This T cell receptor (beta chain) was recovered during a study of blood T cell repertoires in COVID-19. Study-level information: PBMCs, B-cell-depleted T cells, or T cells provided the cDNA or gDNA that made up the material.

The assay was immunoSEQ multiplex PCR, and TCRdb's table has in-frame clones only and misses some. The sample holds approximately 250,000 clones, roughly 88% seen once. Allocation to cohorts depended on clinical history reported by the participants. Trimming stripped 3 bases from V and 2 bases from J, with 14 bases between. The CDR3 runs to 16 residues. The germline V gene has CDR1 SNHLY and CDR2 FYNNEI. The sequenced sample consisted of PBMCs or T cells enriched from blood (not recorded which). The sequence derives from a woman aged 40 to 50 with acute COVID-19. The chain uses TRBV2 and TRBJ2-1, with D possibly being TRBD2 (6 bases). The DNA for the CDR3 is TGTGCCAGCAGTGATCGGCTAGCGAATACCTACAATGAGCAGTTCTTC. This codes for CASSDRLANTYNEQFF.